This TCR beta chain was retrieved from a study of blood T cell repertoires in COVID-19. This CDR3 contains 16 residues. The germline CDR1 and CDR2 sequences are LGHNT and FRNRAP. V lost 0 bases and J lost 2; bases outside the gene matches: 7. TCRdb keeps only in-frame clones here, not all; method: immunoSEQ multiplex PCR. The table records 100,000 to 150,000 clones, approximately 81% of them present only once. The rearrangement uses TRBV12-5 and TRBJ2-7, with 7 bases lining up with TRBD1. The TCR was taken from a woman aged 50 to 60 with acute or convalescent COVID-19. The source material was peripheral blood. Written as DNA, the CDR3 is TGTGCTAGTGGTTTGGTAACGACAGGGTACCCCTACGAGCAGTACTTC. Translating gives CASGLVTTGYPYEQYF.